This T cell receptor beta chain was recorded in a study of cytomegalovirus exposure and HLA in healthy donors (dated by TCRdb to the late 2010s). Looking at the study overall: An earlier analysis of around 600 of the donors reported 250 to 300 Gb of sequence data and more than 90 million unique TCR beta sequences from some 180 million T cells. A later analysis re-analyzed previously published TCR beta repertoires from roughly 690 donors and added high-resolution HLA genotyping to study TCR occurrence patterns. Besides the first cohort of roughly 700 subjects, a separate validation cohort made up of 120 different subjects was used. All discovery cohort repertoires had been generated on a single sequencing platform. Roughly 300 gigabases of sequencing data and approximately 80 million unique TCR sequences were included in an early release covering roughly 600 HLA-typed donors. Among some 410 genotyped donors of the cohort, an average of around 250,000 unique TCR beta nucleotide sequences was sequenced per donor, of which roughly 17% were non-productive. To predict cytomegalovirus infection status, the study combined high-throughput TCR immunosequencing, statistical association of individual TCRs with disease status, and machine learning. Both class I and class II loci were covered by HLA typing, at four-digit resolution. Of the roughly 400 genotyped donors, around 81% fell in the genetic ancestry cluster associated with self-reported Caucasian donors. To decide whether each TCR beta V gene segment behaved as functional or pseudogenic, an earlier analysis of approximately 590 of the donors relied on high-throughput TCR beta sequencing. The number of donors typed differed by locus, with about 629-630 for A, B, C, DRB1 and DQB1, 522 for DQA1, under 610 for DPA1, and around 460 for DPB1. A later genetic analysis used genome-wide SNP genotypes for about 60% of the 666 donors, treating that subset as a discovery cohort. Donor age, sex, ethnicity and CMV serostatus were compiled alongside the repertoire data. The study was designed to test whether signatures of past pathogen exposure could be identified by cataloging public T cell receptors. Four to six DR-DQ haplotypes were handled as single units for association and clustering, since linkage in the cohort was strong. In the later analysis, no new phenotypic data were used to find candidate immune exposures; instead, reliance was placed on TCR beta sequences and their occurrence across donors. The study used immunosequencing to profile the T cell repertoires of 666 subjects and linked those repertoires to cytomegalovirus serostatus.

The library was generated by the immunoSEQ multiplex PCR assay. A mixture of 60 forward primers for TCR Vbeta segments and 13 reverse primers for TCR Jbeta segments was used in the multiplex PCR. The CDR3 region of rearranged TCR beta genes was amplified from genomic DNA with a multiplex PCR assay. The amplified TCR beta libraries were sequenced on the Illumina HiSeq System as 87-base-pair reads. Processing in the source paper ran as follows. Across the 500 to 700 repertoires, a later analysis counted tens of millions of unique TCR beta chains, approximately 12 million of which were shared by at least two donors. Raw reads were error-corrected and collapsed into unique sequences by a nearest-neighbor algorithm in which closely related sequences were merged to remove PCR and sequencing errors. CDR3 sequences were aligned to IMGT reference sequences to assign V, D and J gene segments. Each retained sequence needed at least a six-nucleotide match to both a V gene segment and a J gene segment. A rearrangement was called productive if the CDR3 had no stop codons and remained in frame with V and J, and every other rearrangement was called non-productive. Following IMGT convention, CDR3 was defined as the stretch from the second conserved V-encoded cysteine to the conserved J-encoded phenylalanine. In an earlier analysis of approximately 500 of the donors, sequences lacking an unambiguous match to a single V gene segment were excluded. An earlier analysis of almost 600 of the donors classified V segments as functional when productive rearrangements were above 56.7% and as segregating when the standard deviation between donors was above 5%. To diagnose cytomegalovirus status from the catalog of TCR beta chain sequences, a statistical classification framework was built. In a later analysis, V and J genes were assigned by comparing TCR nucleotide sequences against IMGT/GENE-DB human TR gene sequences. The TCRdist pipeline was used in a later analysis to assign CDR3 sequences and most-parsimonious VDJ recombination scenarios. In a later analysis, each TCR beta chain was defined by its CDR3 amino acid sequence together with its V-gene family, and reads lacking a unique V-gene family were excluded. A later analysis removed several hundred highly shared, low-generation-probability nucleotide sequences to deal with suspected cross-contamination and a sequencing artifact. For each public chain, a later analysis derived a clonal expansion index from normalized ranks of inferred template counts within each repertoire. A later analysis computed generation probabilities with a VDJ recombination model fitted to out-of-frame rearrangements, and checked the results against IGoR. In a later analysis, hypergeometric tests were used to score TCR-TCR, TCR-HLA and TCR-CMV co-occurrence, with a repertoire-size bias correction applied to TCR pairs. In a later analysis, false discovery rates were estimated by permuting HLA or CMV assignments 20 times. In a later analysis, co-occurring TCRs were grouped with DBSCAN, and TCRdist sequence similarity was added when clustering was performed within HLA-allele-positive subsets. For co-occurrence clustering, repertoires with fewer than 30,000 or more than 120,000 public chains were excluded, along with a handful of repertoires with anomalous nucleotide sharing. Drawn from immuneACCESS, this table holds only the in-frame rearrangements with V and J called that TCRdb kept. Clones are partly lost; checked studies trace under half to an unresolved V gene and leave the rest unexplained. That table gives V, J and clone size, and the DNA gave D and trimming. In this sample the table shows about 110,000 clones, about 81% of which occur a single time. The biggest ten clones account for 2.5% to 3.5% of the sample.

Points on this clone: No antigen is known for it. No per-base quality is available; no much larger clone lies one base away.

Clipping removes 6 bases from V and 2 bases from J, with 3 as the unmatched junction base count. As encoded in the germline V gene, CDR1 is MNHNS while CDR2 is SASEGT. The CDR3 runs 13 amino acids, cysteine and phenylalanine included. Of the read, only the CDR3 DNA is kept; its 39 bases are in frame from base 1. The paper as a whole reports these results and caveats: In a later analysis, 16,951 TCR beta sequences were associated with specific HLA alleles at a false discovery rate of 0.05. A total of about 180 TCR beta chains were listed by the study as associated with cytomegalovirus. In vitro tests confirmed that three of the cytomegalovirus-associated TCR beta chains recognize cytomegalovirus antigens. The 87-base-pair reads could not distinguish some IMGT-functional V segments, including TRBV6-2 and TRBV6-3, so those segments were excluded. A later analysis reported that several top co-occurrence clusters appeared linked to parvovirus B19, influenza, CMV and Epstein-Barr virus. According to a later analysis, most CMV-associated TCR beta chains appeared to be HLA-restricted, and the HLA associations seemed to be driven largely by CMV exposure. This cohort had only TCR beta chains sequenced, and the lack of alpha or paired-chain data limited which features could be detected. An earlier analysis of around 600 of the donors showed that most TCR beta V segments appeared in productive rearrangements either about 87% or about 30% of the time, which broadly matched IMGT annotations. Because counts were too low, about 18 rarely observed V segments, including chromosome 9 orphons, were excluded from the earlier analysis of some 540 of the donors. Most TCR sequences were seen in very few donors, while some public TCRs were found in many individuals. According to a later analysis, TCR association rates differed among HLA loci, with DRB1 alleles showing the most associated TCRs and HLA-C alleles showing the fewest. V-gene and J-gene trimming of TCR beta chains was associated with a missense DCLRE1C variant in a later genetic analysis, and the association was replicated in an independent cohort. A further reported finding was that TCR beta sequences accurately predicted the HLA-A and HLA-B alleles for most subjects in the first cohort. A later analysis found that HLA-associated TCR beta chains were more clonally expanded and had lower generation probabilities than equally common non-associated chains. The authors suggested that the approach could potentially be extended to other disease states and immunological phenotypes. Strong co-occurrence of HLA alleles, especially DR and DQ, made assigning TCR associations to individual alleles difficult. In a later genetic analysis, fewer N-insertions in productive TCRs were reported among donors in an Asian-associated ancestry cluster than the roughly 700-donor mean. Sequencing depth was assumed to be roughly uniform across donors in the presence/absence analyses, though that assumption may not hold. Correlated functional status among segregating V segments might reflect linkage disequilibrium, but an unknown experimental factor could not be ruled out. The classifier was reported to diagnose cytomegalovirus status with high specificity and sensitivity in both the original and validation cohorts. Immune exposure information for the cohort was limited to CMV serostatus. The sequencing pipeline was judged likely to have produced a cluster of highly shared sequence variants as a technical artifact. Because some donors lacked HLA typing at each locus, the association tests relied only on the typed subset.

The cohort consisted of 670 or so healthy bone marrow donors. All cohort members were sampled while nominally healthy, although unrecorded immune exposures were likely present. The donor tested CMV seropositive and was one of the 289 seropositive cohort members. Each donor provided a peripheral blood sample, and peripheral blood mononuclear cells were used for TCR beta sequencing. Genomic DNA was extracted from the blood cell samples with the Qiagen DNeasy Blood Extraction Kit. The clonotype was recovered from a male donor in good health and CMV-seropositive. The sequence joins TRBV6-1 to TRBJ1-2, with 7 central nucleotides matching TRBD1. What was sequenced was PBMCs. The CDR3 corresponds to CASRPGQNYGYTF. The nucleotides are TGTGCCAGCAGGCCGGGACAGAACTATGGCTACACCTTC.